The source of this TCR beta chain is a study of blood T cell repertoires in COVID-19. This table comes from immunoSEQ multiplex PCR, and its TCRdb copy is limited to in-frame clones, with some not included. The data contain approximately 150,000 clones, around four fifths of them singletons. The CDR3 extends over 20 amino acids. Germline-derived CDR1 and CDR2 are LGHDT and YNNKEL (reference sequence). V lost 4 bases to trimming and J lost 5 bases; unmatched junction nucleotides: 23. The chain uses TRBV3-1 (or the pseudogene TRBV3-2) and TRBJ2-1; 7 nucleotides align to TRBD2. The clonotype was recovered from a human donor in a cohort sampled during active COVID-19. The specimen was peripheral blood. The CDR3 spells CASSLGTIATTRLINNEQFF. DNA for the CDR3: TGTGCCAGCAGCCTGGGGACTATCGCTACTACCCGCCTCATTAACAATGAGCAGTTCTTC.